The T cell receptor beta chain described here comes from a study of T cells expressing NK-cell markers. Notes on the study in general: The dominant NKG2C+ clonotypes represented about 1.0-7.5% of CD8+ T cells in over 5 donors.

The CDR3 totals 11 residues. From germline, CDR1 is KGHDR and CDR2 SFDVKD. TCRdb reprocessed the 5' RACE reads and reports one entry per CDR3 protein, with no DNA. The listing contains some 460,000 distinct CDR3 sequences. Worth noting for this clonotype: Its antigen is unidentified.

The rearrangement joins TRBV24-1 to TRBJ2-2. The source is a woman aged 50 to 60 in good health. Source material: blood T cells: a sorted CD56 or NKG2C T cell subset, CD4+ or CD8+ T cells, or bulk PBMC T cells (not recorded which). The CDR3 region is CATSGPRELFF.